This T cell receptor beta chain was profiled in a study of blood T cell repertoires in COVID-19. At the level of the study: The United States, Italy and Spain supplied acute and convalescent COVID-19 samples. T cells, B-cell-depleted T cells, or PBMCs supplied cDNA or gDNA.

Per the original data handling: For nucleated cells, counts were estimated from reference gene primer amplification. Profiling relied on immunoSEQ multiplex PCR, and the TCRdb table lists in-frame clones only, not all of them. That table supplies the V and J calls and clone size; D and trimming were determined from the DNA. The sample contains about 97,000 clones, just over 85% of which appear only once. This clone was counted only a few times. Deletions cut 10 bases from V and 1 base from J, with 13 bases between. Germline CDR1 is MDHEN and CDR2 is SYDVKM. The CDR3 has 14 residues. V and J are TRBV28 and TRBJ2-2, with D possibly TRBD2 on 7 matching bases. The TCR was taken from a man in his fifties with COVID-19, enrolled during active disease. Sequencing used peripheral blood. The CDR3 loop is CATAGAVNTGELFF. The CDR3 nucleotides are TGTGCCACTGCGGGGGCCGTGAACACCGGGGAGCTGTTTTTT.